The 2 T cell receptor beta chains below come from one sample, sequenced in a study of PD-1 blockade in classical Hodgkin lymphoma. Only in-frame clones appear in the TCRdb table, and some are missing; sequencing was by immunoSEQ multiplex PCR. The data hold about 110,000 clones, with nearly 90% observed a single time. In every patient, relapse followed autologous stem cell transplantation, while exposure to brentuximab vedotin differed. The sample in question was peripheral blood mononuclear cells (PBMCs), obtained before the second cycle of nivolumab. The receptors originated from a human donor with classical Hodgkin lymphoma.

The chain links TRBV11-2 to TRBJ2-7; D gene uncertain. Germline values: CDR1 SGHAT, CDR2 FQNNGV. The V gene lost 2 bases and the J gene lost 6 bases, with 8 bases spanning the gap. CDR3 length: 12 amino acids. The CDR3 region is CASSLFDAEQYF. CDR3 in DNA: TGTGCCAGCAGCTTATTTGATGCCGAGCAGTACTTC.

The rearrangement links TRBV7-9 to TRBJ2-1; D may be TRBD1 or TRBD2 (6 bases each). V dropped 4 bases and J dropped 7 bases, with 17 bases sitting between them. CDR3 length equals 15 residues. The germline V gene encodes CDR1 SEHNR and CDR2 FQNEAQ (reference sequence). DNA for the CDR3: TGTGCCAGCAGCTCTGAGCGGGCCAGGGGAAATGAGCAGTTCTTC. Translation: CASSSERARGNEQFF.